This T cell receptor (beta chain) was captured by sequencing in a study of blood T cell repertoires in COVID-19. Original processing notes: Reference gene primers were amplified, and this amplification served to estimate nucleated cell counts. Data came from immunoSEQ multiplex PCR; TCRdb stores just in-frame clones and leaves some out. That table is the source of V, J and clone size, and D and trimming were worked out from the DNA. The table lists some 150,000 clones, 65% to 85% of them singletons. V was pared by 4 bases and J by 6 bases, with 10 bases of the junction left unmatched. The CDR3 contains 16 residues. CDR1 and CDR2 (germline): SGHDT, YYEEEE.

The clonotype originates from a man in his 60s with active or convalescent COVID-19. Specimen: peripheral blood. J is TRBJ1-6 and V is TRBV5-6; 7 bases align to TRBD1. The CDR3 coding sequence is TGTGCCAGCAGCACATCAGAGAACAGGGGTAATTCACCCCTCCACTTT. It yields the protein CASSTSENRGNSPLHF.